The T cell receptor beta chain described here comes from a study of cytomegalovirus exposure and HLA in healthy donors. Study-wide background: HLA-typed donors were the source of about 85 million unique TCRs, which an early data release held. Whole-study results and caveats: Upon later analysis, HLA-associated TCR beta chains proved more clonally expanded than other, equally common chains. Rare TCR sequences dominated, though some public TCRs recurred in many donors. In a later analysis, V- and J-gene trimming of beta chains associated with a DCLRE1C missense variant, replicated independently.

This clone showed up just once. Its antigen is unknown. The PCR made use of 60 Vbeta and 13 Jbeta primers. This table comes from immunoSEQ multiplex PCR, and its TCRdb copy is limited to in-frame clones, with some not included. Of 130,000 or so clones listed, around 79% are singletons. After removal of 7 bases from V and 4 bases from J, the junction contained 6 bases not matched to a gene. The CDR3 extends over 13 amino acids. CDR1 MNHEY and CDR2 SMNVEV come from the germline V gene (reference sequence). This chain links TRBV27 with TRBJ1-1; 7 bases fit TRBD1. The sample was PBMCs. This receptor was taken from a woman aged 18 to 35 in good health and CMV-seronegative. CDR3 sequence reads: CASKRTGGTEAFF. The DNA of the CDR3 is TGTGCCAGCAAAAGGACAGGCGGCACTGAAGCTTTCTTT.